These T cell receptor beta chains were read from a single sample in a study of memory CD8 T cells in hepatitis C reinfection. Sequencing was performed with immunoSEQ multiplex PCR; in TCRdb, only in-frame clones are kept and a portion is missing. The table includes approximately 52,000 clones, about nine tenths detected once. Material for sequencing was naive CD8+ T cells sorted from blood. These receptors all come from a young man with hepatitis C virus infection. Both conserved end residues are part of each CDR3. A D gene is named only where the DNA matches it firmly. Expanded clones get a size class; other rows say once, few or many, or leave the size out.

TRBD2 | TRBJ2-3 | TRBV5-1 | NA | CASSPGLAGATDTQYF | TGCGCCAGCAGCCCGGGACTAGCGGGGGCCACAGATACGCAGTATTTT
NA | TRBJ1-5 | TRBV27 | NA | CASSLLGDNQPQHF | TGTGCCAGCAGTTTACTAGGGGACAATCAGCCCCAGCATTTT
NA | TRBJ2-7 | TRBV5-5 | NA | CASSLPDGYEQYF | TGTGCCAGCAGCCTACCTGATGGTTACGAGCAGTACTTC
NA | TRBJ2-1 | TRBV28 | NA | CASSREGAGVNEQFF | TGTGCCAGCAGTCGGGAGGGGGCGGGAGTTAATGAGCAGTTCTTC
TRBD2 | TRBJ2-1 | TRBV11-2 | NA | CASSLGLATYNEQFF | TGTGCCAGCAGCTTAGGACTAGCTACCTACAATGAGCAGTTCTTC
TRBD1 | TRBJ1-3 | TRBV6-1 | NA | CASSDWDRVSGNTIYF | TGTGCCAGCAGTGACTGGGACAGGGTCTCGGGAAACACCATATATTTT
NA | TRBJ2-1 | TRBV9 | NA | CASSAGGDQGEQFF | TGTGCCAGCAGCGCAGGCGGGGATCAGGGTGAGCAGTTCTTC
TRBD1 | TRBJ1-5 | TRBV4-1 | once | CASSLGQGHQPQHF | TGCGCCAGCAGCCTCGGACAGGGACACCAGCCCCAGCATTTT
TRBD2 | TRBJ2-5 | TRBV11-2 | NA | CASSLDGLAGEGDQETQYF | TGTGCCAGCAGCTTAGATGGACTAGCGGGAGAGGGGGACCAAGAGACCCAGTACTTC
TRBD2 | TRBJ2-7 | TRBV27 | NA | CASSLGTSGSDEQYF | TGTGCCAGCAGTTTAGGTACTAGCGGGAGCGACGAGCAGTACTTC
NA | TRBJ1-5 | TRBV6-6 | once | CASSLPHRGNQPQHF | TGTGCCAGCAGCCTGCCTCACCGAGGCAATCAGCCCCAGCATTTT
TRBD2 | TRBJ2-3 | TRBV6-5 | once | CASSRTSASTDTQYF | TGTGCCAGCAGCAGGACTAGCGCAAGCACAGATACGCAGTATTTT
NA | TRBJ2-2 | TRBV29-1 | NA | CSVEDAGWSGELFF | TGCAGCGTTGAAGATGCAGGGTGGTCCGGGGAGCTGTTTTTT
TRBD2 | TRBJ2-2 | TRBV5-4 | NA | CASSSRLALDTGELFF | TGTGCCAGCAGCTCCCGACTAGCGTTGGACACCGGGGAGCTGTTTTTT
NA | TRBJ2-1 | TRBV11-2 | NA | CASSLGRIDISDEQFF | TGTGCCAGCAGCTTAGGTCGGATAGATATTAGCGATGAGCAGTTCTTC
TRBD2 | TRBJ2-1 | TRBV19 | once | CASTPSGGIYNEQFF | TGTGCCAGTACTCCTAGCGGGGGCATCTACAATGAGCAGTTCTTC
NA | TRBJ2-1 | TRBV7-9 | NA | CASSTSTRSSYNEQFF | TGTGCCAGCAGCACCTCGACTAGAAGCTCCTACAATGAGCAGTTCTTC
NA | TRBJ2-3 | TRBV7-7 | NA | CASSLMPFGEEDTQYF | TGTGCCAGCAGCTTAATGCCTTTCGGGGAAGAAGATACGCAGTATTTT
TRBD2 | TRBJ2-2 | TRBV4-3 | NA | CASSHSILAGGGTGELFF | TGCGCCAGCAGCCATTCAATACTAGCGGGGGGGGGCACCGGGGAGCTGTTTTTT
TRBD1 | TRBJ2-2 | TRBV12-5 | NA | CASGITGGVDTGELFF | TGTGCTAGTGGTATCACAGGGGGCGTCGACACCGGGGAGCTGTTTTTT
TRBD1 | TRBJ2-3 | TRBV29-1 | NA | CSVERDRVGTDTQYF | TGCAGCGTTGAACGGGACAGGGTTGGGACAGATACGCAGTATTTT
NA | TRBJ2-3 | TRBV5-4 | NA | CASSSGVATDTQYF | TGTGCCAGCAGCTCGGGGGTAGCGACAGATACGCAGTATTTT
NA | TRBJ1-6 | TRBV6-1 | NA | CAISESGRKEYNSPLHF | TGTGCCATCAGTGAGTCAGGGCGGAAGGAATATAATTCACCCCTCCACTTT
TRBD1 | TRBJ2-1 | TRBV4-1 | NA | CASSQDWQGAYNEQFF | TGCGCCAGCAGCCAAGACTGGCAGGGGGCGTACAATGAGCAGTTCTTC
TRBD2 | TRBJ2-1 | TRBV27 | NA | CASSFLNTGGPSNEQFF | TGTGCCAGCAGTTTTCTGAATACGGGAGGGCCGTCCAATGAGCAGTTCTTC
NA | TRBJ1-1 | TRBV30 | NA | CAWSGGTRMNTEAFF | TGTGCCTGGAGTGGAGGGACAAGGATGAACACTGAAGCTTTCTTT
TRBD1 | TRBJ2-7 | TRBV7-9 | NA | CASSGGQRDYEQYF | TGTGCCAGCAGCGGGGGACAGAGAGACTACGAGCAGTACTTC
TRBD2 | TRBJ2-1 | TRBV11-3 | NA | CASSLGTSGTNEQFF | TGTGCCAGCAGCTTAGGGACTAGCGGGACTAATGAGCAGTTCTTC
NA | TRBJ2-1 | TRBV29-1 | NA | CSVEPGFYNEQFF | TGCAGCGTTGAACCAGGGTTTTACAATGAGCAGTTCTTC
NA | TRBJ2-5 | TRBV6-5 | NA | CASSPSRETQYF | TGTGCCAGCAGTCCGAGTCGGGAGACCCAGTACTTC
TRBD2 | TRBJ2-3 | TRBV9 | NA | CASSVSGRVTDTQYF | TGTGCCAGCAGCGTTAGCGGGAGGGTCACAGATACGCAGTATTTT
TRBD1 | TRBJ2-1 | TRBV5-1 | NA | CASSGGRTGYNEQFF | TGCGCCAGCAGCGGCGGACGGACAGGTTACAATGAGCAGTTCTTC